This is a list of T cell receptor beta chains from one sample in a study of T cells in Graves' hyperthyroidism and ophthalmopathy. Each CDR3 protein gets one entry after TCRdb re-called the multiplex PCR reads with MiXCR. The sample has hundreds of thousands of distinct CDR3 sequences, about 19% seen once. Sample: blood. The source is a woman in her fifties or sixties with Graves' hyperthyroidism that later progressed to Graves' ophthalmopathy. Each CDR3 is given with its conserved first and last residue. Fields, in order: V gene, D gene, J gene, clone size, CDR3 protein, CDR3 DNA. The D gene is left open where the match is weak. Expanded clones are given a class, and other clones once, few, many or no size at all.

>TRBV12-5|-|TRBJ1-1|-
CASGDPRGTEAFF
TGTGCTAGTGGGGACCCAAGGGGCACTGAAGCTTTCTTT
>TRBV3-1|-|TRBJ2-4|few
CASSQVTIAKNIQYF
TGTGCCAGCAGCCAAGTAACCATAGCCAAAAACATTCAGTACTTC
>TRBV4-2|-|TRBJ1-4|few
CASSQNLIRKGNEKLFF
TGTGCCAGCAGCCAAAATTTGATCCGGAAGGGGAATGAAAAACTGTTTTTT
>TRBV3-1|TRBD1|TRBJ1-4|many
CASSRHRTGYNRGNEKLFF
TGTGCCAGCAGCCGACACCGGACAGGGTATAATCGCGGGAATGAAAAACTGTTTTTT
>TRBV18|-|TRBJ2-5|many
CASSPLGQYQETQYF
TGTGCCAGCTCACCACTGGGGCAGTACCAAGAGACCCAGTACTTC
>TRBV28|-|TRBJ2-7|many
CASMKRALDYEQYF
TGTGCCAGCATGAAAAGGGCGTTGGACTACGAGCAGTACTTC
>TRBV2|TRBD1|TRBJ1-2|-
CASRQGAEQNGYTF
TGTGCCAGCAGACAGGGGGCAGAGCAGAATGGCTACACCTTC
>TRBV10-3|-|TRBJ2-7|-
CAISESGGGGFYEQYF
TGTGCCATCAGTGAGTCAGGCGGGGGCGGATTCTACGAGCAGTACTTC
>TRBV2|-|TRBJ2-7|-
CASIRTRDEQYF
TGTGCCAGCATAAGGACGCGGGACGAGCAGTACTTC
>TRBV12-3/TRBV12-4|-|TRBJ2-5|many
CASSLLLGYGLKETQYF
TGTGCCAGCAGTTTATTGCTAGGCTATGGGTTGAAAGAGACCCAGTACTTC
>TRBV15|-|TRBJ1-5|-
CATSSSRGRGQPQHF
TGTGCCACCAGCAGCTCGCGGGGGAGAGGGCAGCCCCAGCATTTT
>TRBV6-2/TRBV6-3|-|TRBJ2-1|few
CASSYTNDEQFF
TGTGCCAGCAGTTACACAAACGATGAGCAGTTCTTC
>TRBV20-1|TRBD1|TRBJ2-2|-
CSATGSQINTGELFF
TGCAGTGCGACAGGGTCGCAGATAAACACCGGGGAGCTGTTTTTT
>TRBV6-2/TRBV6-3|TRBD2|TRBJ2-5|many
CASGTTTREVVETQYF
TGTGCCAGCGGTACCACGACTCGGGAGGTCGTAGAGACCCAGTACTTC
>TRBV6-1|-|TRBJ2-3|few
CASRMEGARTDTQYF
TGTGCCAGCAGGATGGAAGGGGCCCGCACAGATACGCAGTATTTT
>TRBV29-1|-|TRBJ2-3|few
CSVAAHTDTQYF
TGCAGCGTTGCGGCCCACACAGATACGCAGTATTTT
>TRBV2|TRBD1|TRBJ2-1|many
CASGLPGQNSYNEQFF
TGTGCCAGCGGGCTCCCGGGACAGAACTCCTACAATGAGCAGTTCTTC
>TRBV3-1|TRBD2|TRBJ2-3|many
CASSLSGGGTDTQYF
TGTGCCAGCAGCCTAAGCGGGGGAGGCACAGATACGCAGTATTTT
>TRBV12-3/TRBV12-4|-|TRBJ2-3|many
CASSLLLPGTSDTQYF
TGTGCCAGCAGTTTACTCTTGCCGGGGACGTCAGATACGCAGTATTTT
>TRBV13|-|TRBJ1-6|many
CASSLGTGLSPLHF
TGTGCCAGCAGCTTAGGGACAGGTCTTTCACCCCTCCACTTT
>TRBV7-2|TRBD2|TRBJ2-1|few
CASSLATSGGAGEQFF
TGTGCCAGCAGCTTAGCGACTAGCGGGGGGGCAGGGGAGCAGTTCTTC
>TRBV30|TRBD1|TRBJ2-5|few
CAWSKGGAEETQYF
TGTGCCTGGAGTAAAGGGGGCGCAGAAGAGACCCAGTACTTC
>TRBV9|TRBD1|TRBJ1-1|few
CASSEMGSGTGFTEAFF
TGTGCCAGCAGCGAGATGGGGTCCGGGACAGGGTTCACTGAAGCTTTCTTT
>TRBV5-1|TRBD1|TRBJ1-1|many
CASSLRTGGMNTEAFF
TGCGCCAGCAGCCTACGGACAGGGGGGATGAACACTGAAGCTTTCTTT
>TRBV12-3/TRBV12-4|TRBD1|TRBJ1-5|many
CASSSSGGGQPQHF
TGTGCCAGCAGTTCTTCAGGGGGCGGTCAGCCCCAGCATTTT
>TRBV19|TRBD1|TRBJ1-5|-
CASSKGQGVNQPQHF
TGTGCCAGTAGTAAGGGACAGGGGGTGAATCAGCCCCAGCATTTT
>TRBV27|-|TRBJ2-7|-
CASSLASDYEQYF
TGTGCCAGCAGTTTAGCTAGCGACTACGAGCAGTACTTC
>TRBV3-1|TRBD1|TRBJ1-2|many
CASSQGTGGPNYGYTF
TGTGCCAGCAGCCAAGGGACAGGGGGTCCTAACTATGGCTACACCTTC
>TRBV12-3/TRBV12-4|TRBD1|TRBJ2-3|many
CASSRRQGPPDTQYF
TGTGCCAGCAGCCGTAGACAGGGCCCCCCAGATACGCAGTATTTT
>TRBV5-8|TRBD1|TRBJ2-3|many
CASSERDRGTDTQYF
TGTGCCAGCAGCGAACGGGACAGGGGAACAGATACGCAGTATTTT
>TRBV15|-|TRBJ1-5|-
CATSRDLFGGASNQPQHF
TGTGCCACCAGCAGAGATCTGTTCGGGGGCGCGAGCAATCAGCCCCAGCATTTT
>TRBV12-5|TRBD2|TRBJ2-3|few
CASGLPLRGADTQYF
TGTGCTAGTGGTTTGCCTCTACGGGGGGCAGATACGCAGTATTTT
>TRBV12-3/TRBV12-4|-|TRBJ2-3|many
CASTWLGITDTQYF
TGTGCCAGCACCTGGTTGGGCATCACAGATACGCAGTATTTT
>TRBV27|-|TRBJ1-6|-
CASRRGDARTYNSPLHF
TGTGCCAGCAGGCGGGGGGACGCCAGGACCTATAATTCACCCCTCCACTTT
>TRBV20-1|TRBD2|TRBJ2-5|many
CSARDWVAGDGETQYF
TGCAGTGCTAGAGATTGGGTAGCGGGGGATGGGGAGACCCAGTACTTC
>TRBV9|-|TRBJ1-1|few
CASKALDSPNTEAFF
TGTGCCAGCAAAGCGCTGGACAGTCCGAACACTGAAGCTTTCTTT
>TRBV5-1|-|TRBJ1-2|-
CASSEDRGYGYTF
TGCGCCAGCAGCGAAGATAGGGGATATGGCTACACCTTC
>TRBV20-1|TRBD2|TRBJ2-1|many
CSASLAGGPRTIEQFF
TGCAGTGCTAGCCTAGCGGGGGGGCCTAGGACGATTGAGCAGTTCTTC
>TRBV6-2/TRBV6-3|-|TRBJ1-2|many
CASSTKRGLGYTF
TGTGCCAGCAGTACTAAACGGGGACTTGGCTACACCTTC